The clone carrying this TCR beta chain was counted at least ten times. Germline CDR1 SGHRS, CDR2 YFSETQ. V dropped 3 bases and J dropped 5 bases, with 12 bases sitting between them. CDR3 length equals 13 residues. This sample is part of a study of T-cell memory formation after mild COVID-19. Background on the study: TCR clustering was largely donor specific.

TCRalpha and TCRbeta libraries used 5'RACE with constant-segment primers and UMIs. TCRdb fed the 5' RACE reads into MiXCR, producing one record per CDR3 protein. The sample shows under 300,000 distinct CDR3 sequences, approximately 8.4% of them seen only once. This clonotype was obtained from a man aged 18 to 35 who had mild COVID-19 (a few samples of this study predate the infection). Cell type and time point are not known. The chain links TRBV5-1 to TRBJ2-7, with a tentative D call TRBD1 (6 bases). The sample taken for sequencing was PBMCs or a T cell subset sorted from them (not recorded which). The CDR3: CASSSGYRDEQYF. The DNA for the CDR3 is TGCGCCAGCAGCTCTGGTTACAGGGACGAGCAGTACTTC.